Listed below are T cell receptor beta chains from one sample, sequenced in a study of blood T cell repertoires in COVID-19. The assay was immunoSEQ multiplex PCR, and TCRdb's table has in-frame clones only and misses some. The sample lists around 65,000 clones; 76% were seen once. Sequenced material: peripheral blood. The receptor set was obtained from a woman aged 50 to 60 with active or convalescent COVID-19. Each CDR3 is given with its conserved first and last residue. Fields, in order: clone size, J gene, CDR3 length, V gene, D gene, CDR3 protein, CDR3 DNA. D genes are given only for firm matches. Size is omitted from some rows. Given values are once, few, many or a class for expanded clones.

- TRBJ1-1 13 TRBV6-5 - CASSYRGATEAFF TGTGCCAGCAGTTATCGGGGGGCCACTGAAGCTTTCTTT
- TRBJ2-1 18 TRBV4-3 TRBD1 CASSQYSVGTGGGMEQFF TGCGCCAGCAGCCAATACAGCGTCGGGACAGGGGGAGGTATGGAGCAGTTCTTC
- TRBJ2-3 13 TRBV10-3 - CAISEQGTDTQYF TGTGCCATCAGTGAGCAGGGTACAGATACGCAGTATTTT
medium-sized TRBJ1-1 13 TRBV19 - CASSIGSFTEAFF TGTGCCAGTAGTATAGGGAGCTTCACTGAAGCTTTCTTT
few TRBJ2-7 16 TRBV19 TRBD1 CASSVILGQEIYEQYF TGTGCCAGTAGTGTGATCTTAGGACAGGAGATCTACGAGCAGTACTTC
few TRBJ2-3 20 TRBV2 TRBD2 CASSGLGLLGLAGEADTQYF TGTGCCAGCAGTGGATTAGGTTTGTTGGGACTAGCGGGAGAGGCAGATACGCAGTATTTT
few TRBJ2-7 15 TRBV18 - CASSGTGDTDYEQYF TGTGCCAGCTCAGGTACTGGGGACACTGATTACGAGCAGTACTTC
- TRBJ1-5 15 TRBV10-2 TRBD1 CASSETGAGFQPQHF TGCGCCAGCAGTGAGACAGGGGCAGGGTTTCAGCCCCAGCATTTT
- TRBJ2-2 12 TRBV9 - CASSVNTGELFF TGTGCCTCTAGCGTTAACACCGGGGAGCTGTTTTTT
- TRBJ2-2 15 TRBV5-1 TRBD1 CASSHRTGGAGELFF TGCGCCAGCAGCCACAGGACAGGGGGGGCCGGGGAGCTGTTTTTT
- TRBJ1-2 12 TRBV18 - CASSRGDYGYTF TGTGCCAGCTCACGGGGGGACTATGGCTACACCTTC
- TRBJ1-1 14 TRBV4-2 - CASSQGATVPAAFF TGTGCCAGCAGCCAAGGGGCCACGGTCCCCGCAGCTTTCTTT
- TRBJ2-1 16 TRBV5-5 - CASSSWPVAEPNEQFF TGTGCCAGCAGCTCGTGGCCAGTAGCGGAGCCCAATGAGCAGTTCTTC
- TRBJ1-1 19 TRBV4-3 TRBD1 CASSQAGTAARGLNTEAFF TGCGCCAGCAGCCAAGCGGGGACAGCCGCGCGGGGACTGAACACTGAAGCTTTCTTT
- TRBJ1-3 17 TRBV9 - CASSVAEEFPSGNTIYF TGTGCCAGCAGCGTAGCCGAGGAATTCCCCTCTGGAAACACCATATATTTT
- TRBJ2-7 15 TRBV5-5 TRBD1 CASSLGQGRAYEQYF TGTGCCAGCAGCTTAGGACAGGGAAGGGCCTACGAGCAGTACTTC
- TRBJ2-7 15 TRBV2 - CASSVRRGGPYEQYF TGTGCCAGCAGTGTCCGGAGGGGGGGACCGTACGAGCAGTACTTC
few TRBJ1-1 15 TRBV5-1 TRBD1 CASSLVEGANTEAFF TGCGCCAGCAGCTTGGTAGAGGGGGCGAACACTGAAGCTTTCTTT
once TRBJ1-2 16 TRBV15 - CATSRDSQGQDYGYTF TGTGCCACCAGCAGAGATAGCCAGGGGCAGGACTATGGCTACACCTTC
- TRBJ2-3 14 TRBV2 - CASSEGRYTDTQYF TGTGCCAGCAGTGAGGGCAGATACACAGATACGCAGTATTTT
- TRBJ2-2 13 TRBV19 - CASTPAALGELFF TGTGCCAGTACCCCCGCAGCGCTTGGGGAGCTGTTTTTT
- TRBJ1-2 12 TRBV30 - CAWRVGGYGYTF TGTGCCTGGAGGGTCGGGGGATATGGCTACACCTTC
- TRBJ2-1 16 TRBV7-2 TRBD2 CASSPSSGPSYNEQFF TGTGCCAGCAGCCCCTCTAGCGGGCCCTCCTACAATGAGCAGTTCTTC